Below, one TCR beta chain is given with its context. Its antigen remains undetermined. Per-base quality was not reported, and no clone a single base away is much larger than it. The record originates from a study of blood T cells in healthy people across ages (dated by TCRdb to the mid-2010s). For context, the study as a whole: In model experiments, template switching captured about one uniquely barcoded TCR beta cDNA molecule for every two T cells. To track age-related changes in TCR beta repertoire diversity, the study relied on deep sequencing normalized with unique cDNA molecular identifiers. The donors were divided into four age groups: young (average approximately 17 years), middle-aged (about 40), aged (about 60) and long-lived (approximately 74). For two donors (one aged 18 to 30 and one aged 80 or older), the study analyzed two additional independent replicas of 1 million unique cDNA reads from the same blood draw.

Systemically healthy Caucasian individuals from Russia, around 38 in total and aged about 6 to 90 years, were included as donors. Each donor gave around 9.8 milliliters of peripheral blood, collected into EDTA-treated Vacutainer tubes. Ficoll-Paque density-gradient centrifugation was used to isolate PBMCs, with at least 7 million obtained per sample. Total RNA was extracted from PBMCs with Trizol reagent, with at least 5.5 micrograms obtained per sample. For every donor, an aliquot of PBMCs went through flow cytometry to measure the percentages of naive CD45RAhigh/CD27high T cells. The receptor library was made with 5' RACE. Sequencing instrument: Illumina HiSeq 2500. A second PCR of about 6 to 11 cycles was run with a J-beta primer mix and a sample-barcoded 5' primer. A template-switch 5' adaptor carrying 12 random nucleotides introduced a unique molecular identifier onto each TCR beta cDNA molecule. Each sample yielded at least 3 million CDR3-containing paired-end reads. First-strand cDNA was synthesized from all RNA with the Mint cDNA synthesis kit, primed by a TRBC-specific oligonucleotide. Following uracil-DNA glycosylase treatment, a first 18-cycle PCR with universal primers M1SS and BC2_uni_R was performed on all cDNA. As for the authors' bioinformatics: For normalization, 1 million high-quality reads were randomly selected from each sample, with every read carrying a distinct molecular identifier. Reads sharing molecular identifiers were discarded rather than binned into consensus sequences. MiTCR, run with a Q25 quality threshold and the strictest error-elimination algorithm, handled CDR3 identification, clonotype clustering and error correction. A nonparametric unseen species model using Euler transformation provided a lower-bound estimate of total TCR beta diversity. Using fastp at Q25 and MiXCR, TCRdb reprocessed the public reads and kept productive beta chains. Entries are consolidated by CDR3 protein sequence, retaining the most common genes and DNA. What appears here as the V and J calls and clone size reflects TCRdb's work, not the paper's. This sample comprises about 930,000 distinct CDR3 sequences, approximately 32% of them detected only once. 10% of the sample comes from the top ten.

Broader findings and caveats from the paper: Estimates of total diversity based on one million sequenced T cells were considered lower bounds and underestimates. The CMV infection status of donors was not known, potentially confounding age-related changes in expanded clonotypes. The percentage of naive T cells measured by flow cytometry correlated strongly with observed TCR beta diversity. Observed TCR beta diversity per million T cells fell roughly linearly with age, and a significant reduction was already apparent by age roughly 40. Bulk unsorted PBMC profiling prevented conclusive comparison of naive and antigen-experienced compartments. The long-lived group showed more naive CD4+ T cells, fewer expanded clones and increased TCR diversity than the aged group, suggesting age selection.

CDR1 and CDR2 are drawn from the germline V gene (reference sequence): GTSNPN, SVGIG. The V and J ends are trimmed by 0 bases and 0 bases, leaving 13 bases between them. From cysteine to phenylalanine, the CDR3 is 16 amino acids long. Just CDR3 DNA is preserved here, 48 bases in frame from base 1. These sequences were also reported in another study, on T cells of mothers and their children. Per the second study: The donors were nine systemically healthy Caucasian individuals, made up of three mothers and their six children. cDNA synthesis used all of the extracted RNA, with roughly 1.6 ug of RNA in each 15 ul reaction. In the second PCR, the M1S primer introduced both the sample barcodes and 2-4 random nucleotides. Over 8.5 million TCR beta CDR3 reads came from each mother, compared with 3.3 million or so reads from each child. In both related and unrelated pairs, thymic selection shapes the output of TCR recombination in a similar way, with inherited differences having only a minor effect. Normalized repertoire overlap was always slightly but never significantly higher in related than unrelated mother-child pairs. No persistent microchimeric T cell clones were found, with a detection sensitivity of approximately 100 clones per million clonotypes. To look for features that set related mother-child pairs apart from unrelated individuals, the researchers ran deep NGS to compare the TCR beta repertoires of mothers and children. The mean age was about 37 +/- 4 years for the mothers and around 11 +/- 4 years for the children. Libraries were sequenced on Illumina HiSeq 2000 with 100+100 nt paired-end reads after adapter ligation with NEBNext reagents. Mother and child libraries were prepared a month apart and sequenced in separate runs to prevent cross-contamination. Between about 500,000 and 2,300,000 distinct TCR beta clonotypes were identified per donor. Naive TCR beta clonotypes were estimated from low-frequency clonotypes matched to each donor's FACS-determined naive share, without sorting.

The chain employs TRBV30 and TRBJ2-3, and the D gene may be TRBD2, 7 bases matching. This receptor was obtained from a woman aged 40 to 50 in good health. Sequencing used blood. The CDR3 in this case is CAWSVAGAPSTDTQYF. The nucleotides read TGTGCCTGGAGTGTGGCGGGGGCCCCTAGCACAGATACGCAGTATTTT.